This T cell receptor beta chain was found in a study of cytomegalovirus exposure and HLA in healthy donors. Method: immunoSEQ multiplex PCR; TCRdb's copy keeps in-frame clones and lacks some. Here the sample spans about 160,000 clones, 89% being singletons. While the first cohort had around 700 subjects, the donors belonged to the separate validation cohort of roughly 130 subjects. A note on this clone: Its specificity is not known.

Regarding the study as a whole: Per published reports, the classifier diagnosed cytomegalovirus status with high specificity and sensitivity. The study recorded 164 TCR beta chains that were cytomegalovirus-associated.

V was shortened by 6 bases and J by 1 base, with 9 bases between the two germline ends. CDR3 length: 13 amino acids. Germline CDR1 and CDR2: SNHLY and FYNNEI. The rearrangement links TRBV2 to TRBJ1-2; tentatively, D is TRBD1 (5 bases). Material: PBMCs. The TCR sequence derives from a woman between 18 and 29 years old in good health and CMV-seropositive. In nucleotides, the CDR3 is TGTGCCAGCAGCGCCGACAGTAACTATGGCTACACCTTC. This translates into CASSADSNYGYTF.